Presented here are 15 T cell receptor beta chains from one specimen sequenced in a study of cytomegalovirus exposure and HLA in healthy donors. It was with 60 Vbeta and 13 Jbeta primers that the PCR ran. Repertoires were generated with immunoSEQ multiplex PCR, while TCRdb's copy carries only in-frame clones and drops some. The sample gives 130,000 or so clones, just over 65% of which show up once; less than 2% is in the top ten. The sequenced material came from PBMCs. The receptor source for this set is a man aged 18 to 30 in good health and CMV-seronegative.

This rearrangement joins TRBV7-2 to TRBJ2-1; TRBD2 aligns across 8 bases. Germline V gene data show CDR1 as SGHTA and CDR2 as FQGNSA. J was trimmed by 5 bases and V by 11 bases; bases with no gene match: 14. The CDR3 has 15 residues. CDR3 nucleotides: TGTGCCGGCGGGCCTCCGGGACTAGGGGACAATGAGCAGTTCTTC. Its protein product is CAGGPPGLGDNEQFF.

The V call is TRBV19, the J call TRBJ1-5, with a tentative D call TRBD1 (6 bases). The CDR3 has 14 residues. The V and J ends lost 5 bases and 3 bases respectively, with 11 bases between them. Looked up from germline, CDR1 is LNHDA and CDR2 is SQIVND (reference sequence). CDR3: CASSVTGSNQPQHF. CDR3 DNA: TGTGCCAGTAGTGTGACAGGTTCCAATCAGCCCCAGCATTTT.

The chain carries TRBV6-1 and TRBJ2-7; 9 nucleotides match TRBD1. Trimming cost V 5 bases and J 3 bases; bases outside gene matches: 5. In germline, CDR1 is MNHNS, CDR2 SASEGT. This CDR3 has 14 residues. The CDR3 DNA reads as TGTGCCAGCAGTCCGGGACAGGGAGGCTACGAGCAGTACTTC. It codes for CASSPGQGGYEQYF.

This clone appeared a few times. The chain carries TRBV5-4 and TRBJ2-5; possibly TRBD2 for D (5 bases). V was shortened by 2 bases and J by 1 base, with 9 bases between the two germline ends. The CDR3 spans 14 residues. Germline V gene sequence: CDR1 SGHNT, CDR2 YYREEE (reference sequence). This chain's CDR3 is CASSLEGSQETQYF. Written as DNA, the CDR3 is TGTGCCAGCAGCTTAGAGGGAAGCCAAGAGACCCAGTACTTC.

This chain connects TRBV19 to TRBJ2-5; D might be TRBD2 (5 bases). The CDR3 contains 12 residues. Per germline, CDR1 LNHDA and CDR2 SQIVND (reference sequence). The V end was cut by 5 bases, the J end by 1 base, with 5 bases between. The CDR3 DNA reads as TGTGCCAGTAGTCGGGGCCAAGAGACCCAGTACTTC. This gives the protein CASSRGQETQYF. Full variable domain (remainder filled in from reference TRBV19 and TRBJ2-5): DGGITQSPKYLFRKEGQNVTLSCEQNLNHDAMYWYRQDPGQGLRLIYYSQIVNDFQKGDIAEGYSVSREKKESFPLTVTSAQKNPTAFYLCASSRGQETQYFGPGTRLLVL.

The J gene is TRBJ2-1, the V gene TRBV5-6; TRBD2 agrees at 8 bases. This CDR3 has 12 amino acids. CDR1 and CDR2 (germline): SGHDT, YYEEEE. Unmatched junction bases numbered 8, after V lost 4 bases and J lost 14 bases. The CDR3, as DNA: TGTGCCAGCAGCCGAAGCGGGGGATTCGAGTTCTTC. Its protein is CASSRSGGFEFF.

The CDR3, as DNA: TGTGCCAGCAGCGTAGGTTCTCAGACTCGATCGGCAGAGACCCAGTACTTC. This sequence encodes CASSVGSQTRSAETQYF. J is TRBJ2-5 and V is TRBV9; no reliable D call. CDR1 is SGDLS, CDR2 YYNGEE, per germline. V lost 0 bases and J 4 bases, leaving 19 bases between the germline ends. The CDR3 contains 17 residues.

The chain recombines TRBV28 with TRBJ2-2; 7 bases are shared with TRBD2. The trim removed 4 bases at V and 5 bases at J, leaving 10 bases unmatched. The germline V gene has CDR1 MDHEN and CDR2 SYDVKM. The CDR3 extends over 16 amino acids. CDR3 region: CASSSPAGEGTGELFF. CDR3 bases: TGTGCCAGCAGTTCCCCTGCGGGGGAGGGGACCGGGGAGCTGTTTTTT.

The CDR3, as DNA: TGTGCCAGTAGTATGGCAGATCGCACAGATACGCAGTATTTT. The encoded protein is CASSMADRTDTQYF. This chain uses TRBV19 with TRBJ2-3, with D unclear. The germline CDR1 and CDR2 sequences are LNHDA and SQIVND (reference sequence). Between the trimmed V and J ends, which lost 3 bases and 1 base, there was a span of 8 bases. The CDR3 loop spans 14 amino acids.

This clone was seen once. This rearrangement joins TRBV19 to TRBJ2-3; 11 bases are a match to TRBD2. CDR1 and CDR2 from the germline V gene are LNHDA and SQIVND (reference sequence). V gave up 0 bases and J gave up 11 bases; unmatched junction bases: 10. The CDR3 is 16 amino acids. The CDR3 is CASSIDPVTSGDGQYF. The DNA of the CDR3 is TGTGCCAGTAGTATAGATCCCGTGACTAGCGGGGATGGGCAGTATTTT.

This clone was counted between two and nine times. The chain links TRBV7-3 to TRBJ1-1; the match to TRBD1 covers 10 bases. Germline V lookup: CDR1 SGHTA, CDR2 FQGTGA. The V segment lost 5 bases and the J segment 4 bases; nucleotides outside the gene matches: 4. This CDR3 spans 14 amino acids. This CDR3 is CASSLRTGGTEAFF. Written as DNA, the CDR3 is TGTGCCAGCAGCCTTCGGACAGGGGGCACTGAAGCTTTCTTT.

This clone was picked up a small number of times. The V gene is TRBV27, the J gene TRBJ2-1, with 11 bases that match TRBD2. This CDR3 is built from 14 residues. J was trimmed by 10 bases and V by 4 bases; bases with no gene match: 6. Per germline, CDR1 MNHEY and CDR2 SMNVEV (reference sequence). For the CDR3, the DNA is TGTGCCAGCAGTTCGGTAGGGACTAGCGGAGAGCAGTTCTTC. Its translation: CASSSVGTSGEQFF.

The chain combines TRBV7-9 with TRBJ2-5; TRBD2 matches 8 bases. The trim removed 7 bases at V and 11 bases at J, leaving 15 bases unmatched. CDR1 and CDR2 from the germline V gene are SEHNR and FQNEAQ (reference sequence). This CDR3 is built from 14 residues. The CDR3 loop is CASTQSGGAGEQYF. DNA of the CDR3: TGTGCCAGCACCCAATCGGGAGGGGCCGGGGAGCAGTACTTC.

This rearrangement joins TRBV7-2 to TRBJ2-5, with 9 bases identical to TRBD1. Germline CDR1 is SGHTA and CDR2 is FQGNSA. This CDR3 spans 13 amino acids. The ends lost 7 bases at V and 5 bases at J; junction bases unmatched: 5. The CDR3, as DNA: TGTGCCAGCAACCCGACAGGGGGGGAGACCCAGTACTTC. Its translation: CASNPTGGETQYF.

This clone has just a few counts. The chain uses TRBV27 and TRBJ2-7, with TRBD1 matching over 8 bases. CDR1 is MNHEY, CDR2 SMNVEV, per germline (reference sequence). The CDR3 length is 15 residues. The J segment lost 7 bases and the V segment lost 5 bases, leaving 13 bases of the junction unmatched. The CDR3 sequence is CASSPLTGTGREQYF. The CDR3 region has the DNA TGTGCCAGCAGTCCACTTACCGGGACAGGAAGGGAGCAGTACTTC.